These T cell receptor beta chains were read from a single sample in a study of vaccination effects on CD4 cells after COVID-19. Only in-frame clones appear in the TCRdb table, and some are missing; sequencing was by immunoSEQ multiplex PCR. The table has about 32,000 clones, 55% to 75% seen once. These receptors have no identified antigens. The sequencing used CD4+ T cells from PBMCs cultured with HCoV-229E spike peptides, collected after COVID-19 vaccination. These receptors all stem from a human donor who received a COVID-19 vaccine. Each CDR3 is given with its conserved first and last residue. The D gene is left open where the match is weak. A clone size is listed for some rows: how often the clone was seen (once, few, many), or a class if it is expanded.

D: TRBD1; V: TRBV5-4; size: -; J: TRBJ1-3; DNA: TGTGCCAGCAGCTTGAGGGGGCCCATCTCTGGAAACACCATATATTTT; CDR3: CASSLRGPISGNTIYF
D: TRBD1; V: TRBV3-1/TRBV3-2; size: -; J: TRBJ1-6; DNA: TGTGCCAGCAGCCCATCAGGGGGGGGGAATTCACCCCTCCACTTT; CDR3: CASSPSGGGNSPLHF
D: TRBD2; V: TRBV7-6; size: -; J: TRBJ2-1; DNA: TGTGCCAGCAGCCCATACGAAACTAGCGGGAGTCGCAATGAGCAGTTCTTC; CDR3: CASSPYETSGSRNEQFF
D: -; V: TRBV10-2; size: -; J: TRBJ2-7; DNA: TGCGCCAGCAGTGGCAGGCGAGCTACCTACGAGCAGTACTTC; CDR3: CASSGRRATYEQYF
D: TRBD2; V: TRBV4-1; size: few; J: TRBJ2-3; DNA: TGCGCCAGCAGCCAAGGGTTGATAGTCAGAGCGGGGCGCACAGATACGCAGTATTTT; CDR3: CASSQGLIVRAGRTDTQYF
D: -; V: TRBV6-5; size: -; J: TRBJ1-4; DNA: TGTGCCAGCAGTCCGGGTGTTAAACTGTTTTTT; CDR3: CASSPGVKLFF
D: -; V: TRBV3-1/TRBV3-2; size: -; J: TRBJ1-4; DNA: TGTGCCAGCAGCCGGGGTGACGGGGCCATCATTTTT; CDR3: CASSRGDGAIIF
D: TRBD1; V: TRBV6-5; size: -; J: TRBJ1-1; DNA: TGTGCCAGTAACAGGGGGCTCGACACTGAAGCTTTCTTT; CDR3: CASNRGLDTEAFF
D: -; V: TRBV9; size: -; J: TRBJ2-2; DNA: TGTGCCAGCAGCGTAGGGCTGGGGGGGCCTGTGACCGGGGAGCTGTTTTTT; CDR3: CASSVGLGGPVTGELFF
D: -; V: TRBV4-1; size: -; J: TRBJ1-3; DNA: TGCGCCAGCAGCCAAGGCGCACAGGGAAACTCTGGAAACACCATATATTTT; CDR3: CASSQGAQGNSGNTIYF
D: -; V: TRBV6-5; size: -; J: TRBJ2-7; DNA: TGTGCCAGCACGCCGGACAATACCTACGAGCAGTACTTC; CDR3: CASTPDNTYEQYF
D: -; V: TRBV10-3; size: few; J: TRBJ2-7; DNA: TGTGCCATCAGTCCCGGGACGTATCGATACGAGCAGTACTTC; CDR3: CAISPGTYRYEQYF
D: -; V: TRBV7-8; size: large; J: TRBJ1-1; DNA: TGTGCCAGCAGCTTGACGGAGCTGACCTTCACTGAAGCTTTCTTT; CDR3: CASSLTELTFTEAFF
D: TRBD1; V: TRBV14; size: -; J: TRBJ1-1; DNA: TGTGCCAGCAGCCAGGGACAGGGCAGGAACACTGAAGCTTTCTTT; CDR3: CASSQGQGRNTEAFF
D: TRBD2; V: TRBV19; size: -; J: TRBJ2-7; DNA: TGTGCCAGTAGCTTCAATCCAATATCCGGGACTAGCGGGAGTGATGAGTCCTACGAGCAGTACTTC; CDR3: CASSFNPISGTSGSDESYEQYF
D: -; V: TRBV3-1/TRBV3-2; size: few; J: TRBJ2-7; DNA: TGTGCCAGCAGCCACAGGGGCCGTGGGGTCGAGCAGTACTTC; CDR3: CASSHRGRGVEQYF
D: -; V: TRBV5-1; size: -; J: TRBJ1-1; DNA: TGCGCCAGCAGCTTGGACAGCCCTCTCGTCTTGGCTTTCTTT; CDR3: CASSLDSPLVLAFF
D: TRBD1; V: TRBV19; size: -; J: TRBJ1-2; DNA: TGTGCCAGTATAGTGTGGCAGGGGGCTTTTCCCAACTATGGCTACACCTTC; CDR3: CASIVWQGAFPNYGYTF
D: -; V: TRBV3-1/TRBV3-2; size: -; J: TRBJ1-4; DNA: TGTGCCAGCAGCCTCAAGGCCGAACTGTTTTTT; CDR3: CASSLKAELFF
D: TRBD1; V: TRBV6-1; size: -; J: TRBJ1-1; DNA: TGTGCCAGCAGTGAAACCAGGGGGAGGGATATACGGACTGAAGCTTTCTTT; CDR3: CASSETRGRDIRTEAFF
D: -; V: TRBV2; size: -; J: TRBJ1-4; DNA: TGTGCCAGCAGTGAACAGAACAGGGCGATTGAAAAACTGTTTTTT; CDR3: CASSEQNRAIEKLFF
D: -; V: TRBV11-2; size: -; J: TRBJ1-4; DNA: TGTGCCAGCAGCCTGTCACCAGCAACTAATGAAAAACTGTTTTTT; CDR3: CASSLSPATNEKLFF
D: -; V: TRBV6-1; size: -; J: TRBJ1-2; DNA: TGTGCCAGCAGTGAGGCAGACTATGGCTACACCTTC; CDR3: CASSEADYGYTF
D: -; V: TRBV11-3; size: -; J: TRBJ2-5; DNA: TGTGCCAGCAGCTTATCGGGGGGCGAAACCCAGTACTTC; CDR3: CASSLSGGETQYF
D: -; V: TRBV4-1; size: -; J: TRBJ2-3; DNA: TGCGCCAGCAGCCACCCCCTTGATACGCAGTATTTT; CDR3: CASSHPLDTQYF
D: -; V: TRBV6-4; size: -; J: TRBJ2-7; DNA: TGTGCCAGCAGTGAGTACAGGGCGCCCTCCTACGAGCAGTACTTC; CDR3: CASSEYRAPSYEQYF